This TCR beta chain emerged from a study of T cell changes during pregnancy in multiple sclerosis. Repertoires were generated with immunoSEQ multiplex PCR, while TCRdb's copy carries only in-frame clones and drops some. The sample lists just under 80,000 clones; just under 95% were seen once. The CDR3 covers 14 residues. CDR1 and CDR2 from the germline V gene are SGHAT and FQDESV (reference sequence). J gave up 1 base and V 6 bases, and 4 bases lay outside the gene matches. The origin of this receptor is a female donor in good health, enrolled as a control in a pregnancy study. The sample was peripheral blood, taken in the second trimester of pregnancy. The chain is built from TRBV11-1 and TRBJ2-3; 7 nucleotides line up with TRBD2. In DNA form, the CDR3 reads TGTGCCAGCAGGGGGGGGACCGGCACAGATACGCAGTATTTT. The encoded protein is CASRGGTGTDTQYF.